Shown below are 20 T cell receptor beta chains from a single sample sequenced in a study of Ad26.COV2.S vaccination and SARS-CoV-2 variants (dated by TCRdb to about 2021). Preparation of the library involved the immunoSEQ multiplex PCR assay. The clones in this table, taken by TCRdb from immuneACCESS, are in-frame only. Not every clone is retained; where verified, under half of the shortfall comes from an unresolved V gene, and the cause of the rest is unknown. This sample comprises 410,000 or so clones, approximately 90% of them detected only once. Around 1.7% of the sample comes from the top ten. Sample treatment or condition, as interpreted from the label and publication: approximately 18 received Ad26.COV2.S at low or high dose, single or two shots; five or six received placebo; per-sample allocation not given. For vaccine and placebo recipients, the sequenced repertoires came from samples collected on day 63 after the first injection.

Here the sequenced sample was peripheral blood, taken in a trial of Ad26.COV2.S vaccine versus placebo. The origin of the receptors is a person aged 18 to 59 who received the Ad26.COV2.S COVID-19 vaccine or a placebo.

The V call is TRBV18, the J call TRBJ2-6, with D unclear. Germline assignment: CDR1 KGHSH and CDR2 LQKENI. Trimming removed 2 bases from V and 0 bases from J, with 20 bases in between. CDR3 length equals 20 residues. DNA for the CDR3: TGTGCCAGCTCACCAGTCGGTAGGGTGAGCTCTCTCTCTGGGGCCAACGTCCTGACTTTC. Translated, it gives CASSPVGRVSSLSGANVLTF.

This clone appeared a single time. V gene TRBV5-5 combines with J gene TRBJ2-2, with TRBD1 as a possible D gene (7 bases). The germline V gene encodes CDR1 SGHKS and CDR2 YYEKEE (reference sequence). Trimming removed 3 bases from V and 4 bases from J, with 16 bases in between. This CDR3 spans 16 amino acids. DNA for the CDR3: TGTGCCAGCAGCTCCCAGGGGGGTGTAGGCACCGGGGAGCTGTTTTTT. Translated: CASSSQGGVGTGELFF.

The CDR3 DNA reads TGTGCCAGCAGTTTCAGTAACAGGGGCTACGAGCAGTACTTC. Translation: CASSFSNRGYEQYF. The chain couples TRBV27 to TRBJ2-7; 7 bases are shared with TRBD1. CDR1 and CDR2 from the germline V gene are MNHEY and SMNVEV (reference sequence). V trimming: 3 bases; J trimming: 3 bases; junction bases outside the gene matches: 5. This CDR3 has 14 residues.

With regard to this clone: The sample contains more than one DNA sequence encoding this CDR3. V and J are TRBV6-5 and TRBJ2-7; D tentatively fits TRBD1 or TRBD2 (6 bases each). CDR3 length: 14 residues. The V gene lost 0 bases and the J gene lost 4 bases, with 10 bases spanning the gap. Germline assignment: CDR1 MNHEY and CDR2 SVGAGI. The chain's CDR3 is CASSYSGGGYEQYF. The CDR3, as DNA: TGTGCCAGCAGTTACTCAGGGGGAGGATACGAGCAGTACTTC.

The chain links TRBV10-3 to TRBJ2-7; D gene ambiguous. CDR1 is ENHRY, CDR2 SYGVKD, per germline. V was clipped by 2 bases and J by 1 base, with 15 bases between them. The CDR3 has 16 amino acids. CDR3 in amino acids: CAISENGVVASYEQYF. In DNA, the CDR3 is TGTGCCATCAGTGAGAATGGGGTCGTCGCTTCCTACGAGCAGTACTTC.

This clone was found once. The V and J genes are TRBV7-2 and TRBJ2-5, with D possibly matching TRBD2 (5 bases). Trimming cost V 5 bases and J 5 bases, with 24 bases left between them. Germline CDR1 and CDR2: SGHTA and FQGNSA. The CDR3 has 17 residues. In DNA form, the CDR3 reads TGTGCCAGCAGCCCATCTCGATTGGAAGGGAGTAAGGAGACCCAGTACTTC. It yields the protein CASSPSRLEGSKETQYF.

The chain combines TRBV7-2 with TRBJ1-6; D remains ambiguous. This CDR3 region has 12 residues. Germline V CDR1 and CDR2: SGHTA, FQGNSA. V dropped 0 bases and J dropped 8 bases, with 2 bases sitting between them. This chain's CDR3 is CASSLAYSPLHF. As DNA, the CDR3 is TGTGCCAGCAGCTTAGCTTATTCACCCCTCCACTTT.

This sequence joins TRBV7-9 and TRBJ1-5; D not certain. The CDR3 has 18 amino acids. Germline CDR1 and CDR2: SEHNR and FQNEAQ (reference sequence). The germline V and J ends were trimmed by 0 bases and 3 bases, with 18 bases remaining between them. The CDR3 DNA sequence: TGTGCCAGCAGCTTAGCGCCTATTGACGAAGTACACAATCAGCCCCAGCATTTT. It specifies CASSLAPIDEVHNQPQHF.

The V and J genes are TRBV3-1 (or the pseudogene TRBV3-2) and TRBJ1-6; 7 bases fit TRBD1. The J segment lost 6 bases and the V segment lost 6 bases, leaving 8 bases of the junction unmatched. CDR1 is LGHDT and CDR2 is YNNKEL in the germline V gene (reference sequence). This CDR3 contains 15 residues. The CDR3 region is CASRATGQSNSPLHF. DNA of the CDR3: TGTGCCAGCAGGGCCACGGGACAGAGTAATTCACCCCTCCACTTT.

Here the CDR3 reads CAIQGNYGYTF. The CDR3 DNA sequence: TGTGCCATCCAGGGCAACTATGGCTACACCTTC. The gene calls are TRBV11-2 and TRBJ1-2, with a possible D match to TRBD1 (5 bases). The V gene lost 10 bases and the J gene lost 2 bases, with 8 bases spanning the gap. From germline, CDR1 is SGHAT and CDR2 FQNNGV. The CDR3 length is 11 residues.

The CDR3: CASSQWGDRDTQYF. In DNA form, the CDR3 reads TGTGCCAGCAGCCAATGGGGGGACCGAGATACGCAGTATTTT. The V gene is TRBV16, the J gene TRBJ2-3, with a tentative D call TRBD2 (6 bases). The germline CDR1 and CDR2 sequences are KGHSY and FQNENV. The CDR3 is 14 residues long. V was clipped by 1 base and J by 5 bases, with 10 bases between them.

J is TRBJ1-1 and V is TRBV14; D ambiguous. Germline V gene lookup returns CDR1 SGHDN and CDR2 FVKESK. This CDR3 has 13 amino acids. V was trimmed by 0 bases and J by 3 bases, leaving 5 bases between them. In DNA, the CDR3 is TGTGCCAGCAGCCAAGAATGGGACACTGAAGCTTTCTTT. Translation gives CASSQEWDTEAFF.

The chain links TRBV14 to TRBJ2-5, with 7 bases lining up with TRBD2. Germline V CDR1 and CDR2: SGHDN, FVKESK. The trim removed 0 bases at V and 5 bases at J, leaving 9 bases unmatched. This CDR3 region has 16 residues. CDR3 nucleotides: TGTGCCAGCAGCCAAGATGGGTCGGGGGGTCTGGAGACCCAGTACTTC. It yields the protein CASSQDGSGGLETQYF.

The chain carries TRBV7-9 and TRBJ1-4, with TRBD1 matching 9 bases. The V gene end was trimmed by 1 base and the J gene end by 5 bases; junction bases not matched to a gene: 2. The length of the CDR3 is 15 residues. CDR1 is SEHNR and CDR2 is FQNEAQ in the germline V gene (reference sequence). CDR3 protein: CASSLGTGENEKLFF. The CDR3 DNA sequence: TGTGCCAGCAGCTTAGGGACAGGGGAAAATGAAAAACTGTTTTTT. Looking up the rest from reference TRBV7-9 and TRBJ1-4 gives the full variable domain: DTGVSQNPRHKITKRGQNVTFRCDPISEHNRLYWYRQTLGQGPEFLTYFQNEAQLEKSRLLSDRFSAERPKGSFSTLEIQRTEQGDSAMYLCASSLGTGENEKLFFGSGTQLSVL.

This sequence joins TRBV3-1 (or the pseudogene TRBV3-2) and TRBJ2-7, with a tentative D call TRBD2 (5 bases). The CDR3 length is 15 residues. V was pared by 5 bases and J by 7 bases, with 21 bases between. Looked up from germline, CDR1 is LGHDT and CDR2 is YNNKEL (reference sequence). The CDR3 is CASSKASGYILEQYF. The CDR3 DNA reads as TGTGCCAGCAGCAAGGCCTCGGGGTACATATTAGAGCAGTACTTC.

This clone was picked up one time. This chain uses TRBV6-1 with TRBJ1-2; 9 nucleotides match TRBD1. CDR1 MNHNS and CDR2 SASEGT come from the germline V gene. After removal of 4 bases from V and 4 bases from J, the junction contained 13 bases not matched to a gene. CDR3 size: 17 residues. The CDR3 reads CASSGTGAGSLIYGYTF. The CDR3, as DNA: TGTGCCAGCAGTGGGACAGGGGCGGGGTCCTTAATCTATGGCTACACCTTC.

The chain combines TRBV3-1 (or the pseudogene TRBV3-2) with TRBJ1-1, with D possibly matching TRBD1 (5 bases). CDR1 and CDR2 (germline): LGHDT, YNNKEL (reference sequence). The CDR3 is 13 residues long. V was cut by 7 bases and J by 4 bases, with 13 bases left in between. The CDR3 region is CASTKAQGTEAFF. The CDR3, as DNA: TGTGCCAGCACCAAAGCTCAGGGCACTGAAGCTTTCTTT.

This clone has only one observation. The V and J genes are TRBV4-3 and TRBJ2-5; 13 nucleotides align to TRBD2. Per germline, CDR1 LGHNA and CDR2 YSLEER. The V gene end was trimmed by 1 base and the J gene end by 7 bases; junction bases not matched to a gene: 0. This CDR3 contains 14 residues. In DNA form, the CDR3 reads TGCGCCAGCAGCCAAGGACTAGCGGGGGGGACCCAGTACTTC. Amino acids: CASSQGLAGGTQYF.

The chain has TRBV9 and TRBJ1-4; D gene ambiguous. Per the germline V gene, CDR1 is SGDLS and CDR2 is YYNGEE. The V end was cut by 0 bases, the J end by 8 bases, with 11 bases between. This CDR3 comprises 14 residues. Here the CDR3 reads CASSVEPGHEKLFF. DNA for the CDR3: TGTGCCAGCAGCGTAGAGCCAGGCCACGAAAAACTGTTTTTT. The variable domain in full, completed from reference TRBV9 and TRBJ1-4, reads DSGVTQTPKHLITATGQRVTLRCSPRSGDLSVYWYQQSLDQGLQFLIQYYNGEERAKGNILERFSAQQFPDLHSELNLSSLELGDSALYFCASSVEPGHEKLFFGSGTQLSVL.

This clone was seen once. The chain links TRBV4-3 to TRBJ2-1; D unresolved. In germline, CDR1 is LGHNA, CDR2 YSLEER. The CDR3 totals 15 residues. V was cut by 0 bases and J by 3 bases, with 9 bases left in between. CDR3 in DNA: TGCGCCAGCAGCCAAGAGGCGCAGATCTACAATGAGCAGTTCTTC. Encoded protein: CASSQEAQIYNEQFF.